The clone carrying this TCR beta chain turned up a few times. Its antigen is not identified. The data originate from a study of cytomegalovirus exposure and HLA in healthy donors. Findings of the study overall: An Asian-associated ancestry cluster reportedly showed fewer N-insertions than the approximately 630-donor mean in a later analysis.

Germline lookup yields CDR1 MNHEY and CDR2 SVGAGI. V lost 6 bases, J lost 3 bases, and 10 bases stayed unmatched. The CDR3 runs 15 residues. Amplification used 60 Vbeta primers and 13 Jbeta primers. Profiled with immunoSEQ multiplex PCR; TCRdb holds only in-frame clones, not every one. The data show 150,000 to 200,000 clones, roughly 80% seen once. The chain carries TRBV6-5 and TRBJ1-2; 7 nucleotides agree with TRBD1. The sequence came from a woman aged 50 to 65 in good health and CMV-seropositive. Sequenced: PBMCs. The CDR3 protein is CASRARAGGHYGYTF. In DNA form, the CDR3 reads TGTGCCAGCAGAGCAAGGGCAGGGGGTCACTATGGCTACACCTTC.